This T cell receptor beta chain was identified during a study of cytomegalovirus exposure and HLA in healthy donors. General observations from the study: The dataset shows that most TCR sequences were rare, while some public TCRs occurred in many donors. According to a subsequent analysis, TCR clusters from the first cohort were inclined to appear together in the 120 validation repertoires. TCR beta chains numbering approximately 150 were designated cytomegalovirus-associated.

Separate from the approximately 600-subject first cohort was the approximately 130-subject validation cohort, to which the donors belonged. Data came from immunoSEQ multiplex PCR; TCRdb stores just in-frame clones and leaves some out. The sample carries 200,000 to 250,000 clones, around four fifths recorded once. This clone has more than one count but fewer than ten. Antigen unknown. This CDR3 region has 14 residues. Trimming removed 0 bases at V and 0 bases at J, with 5 bases between. Germline assignment: CDR1 SGDLS and CDR2 YYNGEE. Sequenced input: PBMCs. The V call is TRBV9, the J call TRBJ2-3; D remains ambiguous. This clonotype was obtained from a woman younger than 35 in good health and CMV-seronegative. For the CDR3, the DNA is TGTGCCAGCAGCGTAGCCACTAGCACAGATACGCAGTATTTT. Its translation is CASSVATSTDTQYF.